Listed below are T cell receptor beta chains from one sample, sequenced in a study of blood T cell repertoires in COVID-19. Libraries were prepared by immunoSEQ multiplex PCR; TCRdb keeps only in-frame clonotypes and omits some of them. The data show around 170,000 clones, more than 70% seen once. Sequenced input: peripheral blood. The source of these receptors is a middle-aged man with active or convalescent COVID-19. CDR3s include the opening cysteine and the closing phenylalanine or tryptophan. The D gene is left open where the match is weak. Clone size, where shown, is once, few, many, or a class for clones that have expanded.

clone size	V gene	CDR3 length	J gene	D gene	CDR3 protein	CDR3 DNA
.	TRBV28	15	TRBJ1-4	.	CASRAGGFFNEKLFF	TGTGCCAGCCGAGCGGGTGGGTTTTTCAATGAAAAACTGTTTTTT
.	TRBV6-2/TRBV6-3	15	TRBJ2-7	TRBD2	CASSYPSGASYEQYF	TGTGCCAGCAGTTACCCTAGCGGGGCCTCCTACGAGCAGTACTTC
.	TRBV6-2/TRBV6-3	18	TRBJ2-3	TRBD2	CASSYSPRTSGNTDTQYF	TGTGCCAGCAGTTACTCCCCCCGGACTAGCGGGAACACAGATACGCAGTATTTT
.	TRBV9	17	TRBJ2-2	.	CASSIPTGTANTGELFF	TGTGCCAGCAGCATTCCAACAGGTACTGCGAACACCGGGGAGCTGTTTTTT
.	TRBV6-5	12	TRBJ2-3	.	CASISRQDTQYF	TGTGCCAGCATCTCCAGGCAGGATACGCAGTATTTT
.	TRBV28	16	TRBJ1-4	.	CASSSLPGSRDEKLFF	TGTGCCAGCAGTTCTTTACCCGGGTCCAGGGATGAAAAACTGTTTTTT
.	TRBV29-1	13	TRBJ1-2	TRBD1	CSVLRDSYYGYTF	TGCAGCGTCCTAAGGGACAGCTACTATGGCTACACCTTC
.	TRBV18	14	TRBJ2-7	TRBD1	CASSPGQSSYEQYF	TGTGCCAGCTCACCGGGACAGAGCTCCTACGAGCAGTACTTC
.	TRBV7-9	14	TRBJ2-5	TRBD2	CASSKPSGGETQYF	TGTGCCAGCAGCAAACCTAGCGGGGGAGAGACCCAGTACTTC
.	TRBV6-2/TRBV6-3	13	TRBJ2-7	.	CASSTQGGYEQYF	TGTGCCAGCAGTACGCAGGGGGGCTACGAGCAGTACTTC
.	TRBV5-5	13	TRBJ2-1	TRBD1	CASSRDRGNEQFF	TGTGCCAGCAGCCGGGACAGGGGAAATGAGCAGTTCTTC
.	TRBV10-3	14	TRBJ2-1	TRBD1	CATHDSGGGNEQFF	TGTGCCACGCATGATTCAGGGGGCGGGAATGAGCAGTTCTTC
.	TRBV9	15	TRBJ2-1	.	CASRDRDSPYNEQFF	TGTGCCAGCAGGGACCGGGACTCCCCCTACAATGAGCAGTTCTTC
.	TRBV19	14	TRBJ1-1	.	CASRPPGDSTEAFF	TGTGCCAGTAGGCCCCCAGGGGATAGCACTGAAGCTTTCTTT
once	TRBV10-3	15	TRBJ2-7	TRBD2	CAISGHGAGAVEQYF	TGTGCCATCAGTGGACACGGGGCGGGAGCGGTCGAGCAGTACTTC
.	TRBV20-1	19	TRBJ2-3	TRBD2	CSASTTSGGPQLSTDTQYF	TGCAGTGCTAGTACCACTAGCGGGGGGCCGCAACTGAGCACAGATACGCAGTATTTT
.	TRBV27	15	TRBJ2-1	TRBD2	CASSSLAGIGFEQFF	TGTGCCAGCAGCTCGCTAGCGGGGATCGGTTTTGAGCAGTTCTTC
.	TRBV7-8	15	TRBJ1-2	TRBD1	CASSLGTGWVHGYTF	TGTGCCAGCAGCTTAGGGACAGGGTGGGTCCACGGCTACACCTTC
.	TRBV6-5	14	TRBJ1-4	TRBD1	CASRHRGKNEKLFF	TGTGCCAGCAGACACAGGGGGAAAAATGAAAAACTGTTTTTT
.	TRBV2	14	TRBJ2-7	TRBD2	CASRGLAGAYEQYF	TGTGCCAGCAGGGGACTAGCGGGAGCCTACGAGCAGTACTTC
.	TRBV20-1	12	TRBJ1-5	.	CSASRRDQPQHF	TGCAGTGCTAGTCGGAGGGATCAGCCCCAGCATTTT
.	TRBV6-5	14	TRBJ1-4	.	CASSYSWSNEKLFF	TGTGCCAGCAGTTACTCCTGGAGTAATGAAAAACTGTTTTTT
.	TRBV4-2	14	TRBJ2-7	.	CASSQDRGPYEQYF	TGTGCCAGCAGCCAAGATAGGGGTCCCTACGAGCAGTACTTC
.	TRBV18	16	TRBJ1-3	.	CASSPPSRNSGNTIYF	TGTGCCAGCTCACCACCGAGCCGAAACTCTGGAAACACCATATATTTT
few	TRBV5-4	13	TRBJ2-5	TRBD1	CASSRDREGTQYF	TGTGCCAGCAGTAGGGACAGGGAGGGGACCCAGTACTTC
.	TRBV5-6	16	TRBJ1-5	TRBD1	CASSLRTGTGDQPQHF	TGTGCCAGCAGCCTCAGAACCGGGACAGGCGATCAGCCCCAGCATTTT
.	TRBV4-1	15	TRBJ2-7	.	CASSQERLGSYEQYF	TGCGCCAGCAGCCAAGAGCGACTAGGGTCCTACGAGCAGTACTTC
few	TRBV7-2	16	TRBJ2-1	.	CASSLKVRSSYNEQFF	TGTGCCAGCAGCTTAAAGGTGCGGAGCTCCTACAATGAGCAGTTCTTC
once	TRBV7-6	17	TRBJ2-2	TRBD2	CASSPWGLAGDTGELFF	TGTGCCAGCAGCCCCTGGGGACTAGCGGGAGACACCGGGGAGCTGTTTTTT
.	TRBV11-3	15	TRBJ2-1	TRBD2	CASSQLAGGYNEQFF	TGTGCCAGCAGCCAACTAGCGGGGGGGTACAATGAGCAGTTCTTC
.	TRBV11-2	14	TRBJ2-1	.	CASSPLRDHNEQFF	TGTGCCAGCAGCCCCCTGAGGGATCACAATGAGCAGTTCTTC
once	TRBV20-1	13	TRBJ2-7	TRBD2	CSASFGGAYEQYF	TGCAGTGCTAGTTTCGGGGGGGCCTACGAGCAGTACTTC
.	TRBV5-1	15	TRBJ2-7	TRBD2	CASSLGGGGVDEQYF	TGCGCCAGCAGCCTGGGCGGGGGAGGGGTTGACGAGCAGTACTTC
.	TRBV4-2	15	TRBJ2-3	TRBD2	CASSPQGLAGDTQYF	TGTGCCAGCAGCCCCCAGGGCCTAGCGGGGGATACGCAGTATTTT
.	TRBV5-1	12	TRBJ1-2	TRBD1	CASSQDRDGYTF	TGCGCCAGCAGCCAGGACAGGGATGGCTACACCTTC
few	TRBV11-3	14	TRBJ1-6	.	CASSSAGYNSPLHF	TGTGCCAGCAGCTCGGCAGGGTATAATTCACCCCTCCACTTT
.	TRBV10-3	17	TRBJ2-4	.	CAISDVRGLLAKNIQYF	TGTGCCATCAGTGACGTTCGGGGTCTGCTAGCCAAAAACATTCAGTACTTC
.	TRBV9	16	TRBJ2-1	.	CASSVASSRGDNEQFF	TGTGCCAGCAGCGTAGCAAGTAGTAGGGGTGACAATGAGCAGTTCTTC
.	TRBV18	16	TRBJ2-3	.	CASSPQQGQLRDTQYF	TGTGCCAGCTCACCACAACAGGGCCAGCTTAGGGATACGCAGTATTTT
.	TRBV7-3	15	TRBJ2-5	TRBD1	CASSSSPGQQETQYF	TGTGCCAGCAGCTCCTCACCGGGACAGCAAGAGACCCAGTACTTC
.	TRBV6-5	13	TRBJ1-6	.	CASRPGTGSPLHF	TGTGCCAGCAGACCGGGAACGGGTTCACCCCTCCACTTT
.	TRBV25-1	14	TRBJ1-2	TRBD1	CASSAGQGSYGYTF	TGTGCCAGCAGTGCGGGACAGGGAAGCTATGGCTACACCTTC
.	TRBV5-4	16	TRBJ2-1	TRBD2	CASSSGRGRAGNEQFF	TGTGCCAGCAGCTCCGGTCGCGGGAGGGCCGGCAATGAGCAGTTCTTC
.	TRBV7-2	15	TRBJ1-5	TRBD1	CASSVRQGSNQPQHF	TGTGCCAGCAGCGTCAGACAGGGCAGCAATCAGCCCCAGCATTTT